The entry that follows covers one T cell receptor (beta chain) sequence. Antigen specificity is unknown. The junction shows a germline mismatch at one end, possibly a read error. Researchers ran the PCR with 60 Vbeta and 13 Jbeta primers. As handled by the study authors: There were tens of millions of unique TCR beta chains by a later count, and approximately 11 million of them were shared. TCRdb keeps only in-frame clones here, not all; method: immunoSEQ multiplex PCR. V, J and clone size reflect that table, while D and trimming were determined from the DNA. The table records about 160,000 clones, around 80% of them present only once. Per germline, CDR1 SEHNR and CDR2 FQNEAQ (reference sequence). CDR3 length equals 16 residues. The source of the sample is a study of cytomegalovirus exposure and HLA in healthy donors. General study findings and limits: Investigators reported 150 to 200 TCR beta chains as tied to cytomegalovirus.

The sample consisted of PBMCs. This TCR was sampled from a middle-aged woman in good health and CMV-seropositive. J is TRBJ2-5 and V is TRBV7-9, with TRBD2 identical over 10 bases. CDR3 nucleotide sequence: TGTTCCAGCAGCTTGGTTAGCGGGGGGCCCCAAGAGACCCAGTACTTC. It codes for CSSSLVSGGPQETQYF. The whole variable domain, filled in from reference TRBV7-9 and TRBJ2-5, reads DTGVSQNPRHKITKRGQNVTFRCDPISEHNRLYWYRQTLGQGPEFLTYFQNEAQLEKSRLLSDRFSAERPKGSFSTLEIQRTEQGDSAMYLCSSSLVSGGPQETQYFGPGTRLLVL.